These 20 T cell receptor beta chains were sequenced from one sample in a study of PD-1 blockade in classical Hodgkin lymphoma. Time point described: newly diagnosed, previously untreated cHL patient sample. Some clones are missing from TCRdb's copy, which holds only in-frame ones; the method was immunoSEQ multiplex PCR. This sample has about 46,000 clones, with approximately 91% found just once. Sequencing was carried out using peripheral blood mononuclear cells (PBMCs). Receptors were obtained from a human donor with classical Hodgkin lymphoma.

The rearrangement joins TRBV6-5 to TRBJ2-1, with TRBD2 matching 7 bases. Germline lookup yields CDR1 MNHEY and CDR2 SVGAGI. This CDR3 spans 13 amino acids. Unmatched junction bases numbered 9, after V lost 6 bases and J lost 10 bases. CDR3 bases: TGTGCCAGCAGCTCTAGCGGCGCTCAGGAGCAGTTCTTC. It codes for CASSSSGAQEQFF.

The chain uses TRBV5-1 and TRBJ2-3; D unclear. The CDR3 has 13 amino acids. V gave up 4 bases and J gave up 3 bases, with 9 bases separating them. The germline gives CDR1 SGHRS, CDR2 YFSETQ. CDR3 sequence: CASSSPPTDTQYF. The CDR3 nucleotides read TGCGCCAGCAGCAGCCCCCCAACAGATACGCAGTATTTT.

This chain uses TRBV7-3 with TRBJ1-4, with 11 bases that match TRBD1. The junction had 3 bases not matched to a gene; V was cut back by 5 bases and J by 10 bases. The CDR3 is 13 amino acids. Germline CDR1 is SGHTA and CDR2 is FQGTGA. The CDR3 is CASSQGQGGKLFF. The CDR3 DNA sequence: TGTGCCAGCAGCCAGGGACAGGGGGGAAAACTGTTTTTT.

This chain connects TRBV7-9 to TRBJ2-7; no reliable D call. The CDR3 has 15 residues. CDR1 SEHNR and CDR2 FQNEAQ come from the germline V gene (reference sequence). Trimming stripped 1 base from V and 5 bases from J, with 15 bases between. CDR3 in DNA: TGTGCCAGCAGCTTAGGAGGCAGTTCATCCAACGAGCAGTACTTC. Its protein is CASSLGGSSSNEQYF.

This chain links TRBV11-2 with TRBJ2-3; D is undetermined. CDR3 length: 14 amino acids. V gave up 4 bases and J gave up 0 bases, with 8 bases separating them. The germline V gene has CDR1 SGHAT and CDR2 FQNNGV. The CDR3 sequence: CASSSVPSTDTQYF. Written as DNA, the CDR3 is TGTGCCAGCAGCTCCGTCCCTAGCACAGATACGCAGTATTTT.

This clone is a singleton in its sample. The chain uses TRBV19 and TRBJ2-6; 9 nucleotides agree with TRBD1. CDR1 and CDR2 from the germline V gene are LNHDA and SQIVND (reference sequence). The length of the CDR3 is 20 residues. J gave up 2 bases and V 3 bases, and 14 bases lay outside the gene matches. The CDR3 region has the DNA TGTGCCAGTAGTATGGTCGGTGGGGGACAGGGTGGCACTGGGGCCAACGTCCTGACTTTC. Translation: CASSMVGGGQGGTGANVLTF. Together with reference TRBV19 and TRBJ2-6, the CDR3 gives the full variable domain: DGGITQSPKYLFRKEGQNVTLSCEQNLNHDAMYWYRQDPGQGLRLIYYSQIVNDFQKGDIAEGYSVSREKKESFPLTVTSAQKNPTAFYLCASSMVGGGQGGTGANVLTFGAGSRLTVL.

This clone was detected only once. The V call is TRBV28, the J call TRBJ2-7; D is possibly TRBD1 or TRBD2 (5 bases each). The germline V and J ends were trimmed by 7 bases and 9 bases, with 22 bases remaining between them. Looked up from germline, CDR1 is MDHEN and CDR2 is SYDVKM. The CDR3 is 14 amino acids. CDR3 nucleotide sequence: TGTGCCAGCATCGGGACGGAGTCCCGGGTTACGCAGTACTTC. This translates into CASIGTESRVTQYF.

This rearrangement joins TRBV28 to TRBJ1-5; D remains unclear. The V and J ends lost 6 bases and 2 bases respectively, with 8 bases between them. In germline, CDR1 is MDHEN, CDR2 SYDVKM. The CDR3 runs 13 residues. CDR3 bases: TGTGCCAGCAGAGTTGAGGGCAATCAGCCCCAGCATTTT. This encodes CASRVEGNQPQHF.

The gene calls are TRBV5-5 and TRBJ1-2; D is perhaps TRBD1 (6 bases). The germline V gene has CDR1 SGHKS and CDR2 YYEKEE (reference sequence). This CDR3 is built from 15 residues. V was clipped by 3 bases and J by 4 bases, with 16 bases between them. This CDR3 is CASSSRGSYGYGYTF. CDR3 bases: TGTGCCAGCAGCTCCAGGGGATCGTACGGCTATGGCTACACCTTC.

The J gene is TRBJ2-1, the V gene TRBV27; 7 bases align to TRBD1. The junction had 8 bases not matched to a gene; V was cut back by 1 base and J by 2 bases. Germline V gene data show CDR1 as MNHEY and CDR2 as SMNVEV (reference sequence). The CDR3 has 17 amino acids. CDR3 protein: CASSLLTGENPYNEQFF. The CDR3 region has the DNA TGTGCCAGCAGTTTATTAACAGGGGAGAACCCCTACAATGAGCAGTTCTTC.

The genes are TRBV5-1 and TRBJ2-7; D not certain. The V end was cut by 3 bases, the J end by 0 bases, with 19 bases between. The length of the CDR3 is 17 residues. Germline loops: CDR1 SGHRS, CDR2 YFSETQ. The CDR3 DNA follows: TGCGCCAGCAGCTCACCCGGTGGGCGGTCTAGCTCCTACGAGCAGTACTTC. Translating it yields CASSSPGGRSSSYEQYF.

The chain employs TRBV7-9 and TRBJ1-1, with D possibly matching TRBD1 (6 bases). CDR1 and CDR2 from the germline V gene are SEHNR and FQNEAQ (reference sequence). This CDR3 is 15 amino acids long. The ends were cut back, 5 bases at V and 3 bases at J, with 16 bases in the middle. The CDR3 DNA follows: TGTGCCAGCAGCGGGGGCCACGTTACATACACTGAAGCTTTCTTT. Protein product: CASSGGHVTYTEAFF.

The rearrangement uses TRBV27 and TRBJ1-2; D gene uncertain. V was pared by 9 bases and J by 3 bases, with 11 bases between. Germline-derived CDR1 and CDR2 are MNHEY and SMNVEV (reference sequence). The CDR3 loop spans 12 amino acids. This CDR3 reads CASPSVDYGYTF. The CDR3 DNA is TGTGCCAGTCCTTCGGTGGACTATGGCTACACCTTC.

This chain links TRBV6-1 with TRBJ1-3; D is undetermined. The CDR3 sequence is 14 residues long. V shed 7 bases and J shed 0 bases, with 10 bases lying between them. Germline V gene sequence: CDR1 MNHNS, CDR2 SASEGT. CDR3: CASTSGDSGNTIYF. For the CDR3, the DNA is TGTGCCAGCACCTCAGGAGACTCTGGAAACACCATATATTTT.

CDR3 nucleotide sequence: TGTGCCAGTAGTATGTCAAGCTCCTACAATGAGCAGTTCTTC. Protein: CASSMSSSYNEQFF. V gene TRBV19 combines with J gene TRBJ2-1; no definite D call. This CDR3 spans 14 amino acids. The V and J ends lost 3 bases and 0 bases respectively, with 6 bases between them. Per germline, CDR1 LNHDA and CDR2 SQIVND (reference sequence).

The chain has TRBV25-1 and TRBJ1-2; D not certain. V lost 4 bases and J lost 3, with 6 bases in between. Per germline, CDR1 MGHDK and CDR2 SYGVNS. The CDR3 has 12 amino acids. The CDR3 region is CASSAGDYGYTF. CDR3 in DNA: TGTGCCAGCAGTGCGGGTGACTATGGCTACACCTTC.

The J gene is TRBJ1-4, the V gene TRBV5-1, with D perhaps TRBD1 (5 bases). V shed 0 bases and J shed 5 bases, with 8 bases lying between them. Germline V lookup: CDR1 SGHRS, CDR2 YFSETQ. The CDR3 is made up of 14 amino acids. As DNA, the CDR3 is TGCGCCAGCAGCTTGGAACAGGACAATGAAAAACTGTTTTTT. As protein: CASSLEQDNEKLFF. The variable domain in full, with the rest retrieved from reference TRBV5-1 and TRBJ1-4, is KAGVTQTPRYLIKTRGQQVTLSCSPISGHRSVSWYQQTPGQGLQFLFEYFSETQRNKGNFPGRFSGRQFSNSRSEMNVSTLELGDSALYLCASSLEQDNEKLFFGSGTQLSVL.

This chain connects TRBV9 to TRBJ2-1; maybe TRBD2 (6 bases). This CDR3 is 18 amino acids long. Germline V gene data show CDR1 as SGDLS and CDR2 as YYNGEE. Trimming removed 0 bases from V and 0 bases from J, with 16 bases in between. CDR3 protein: CASSVVTGAGLSYNEQFF. CDR3 in DNA: TGTGCCAGCAGCGTAGTAACCGGAGCGGGTCTCTCCTACAATGAGCAGTTCTTC.

This chain joins TRBV27 and TRBJ2-1; D unresolved. The germline V and J ends were trimmed by 2 bases and 3 bases, with 8 bases remaining between them. Germline V gene sequence: CDR1 MNHEY, CDR2 SMNVEV (reference sequence). The CDR3 consists of 14 residues. The CDR3 region is CASSLNGHYNEQFF. In nucleotides, the CDR3 is TGTGCCAGCAGTTTAAATGGCCACTACAATGAGCAGTTCTTC.

The V gene is TRBV7-8, the J gene TRBJ1-2; 10 bases fit TRBD1. The V gene end was trimmed by 0 bases and the J gene end by 8 bases; junction bases not matched to a gene: 6. In germline, CDR1 is SGHVS, CDR2 FQNEAQ. The CDR3 has 15 amino acids. The DNA of the CDR3 is TGTGCCAGCAGCTTAGCCTGGGACAGGGGAAGCGGCTACACCTTC. Protein product: CASSLAWDRGSGYTF.